This T cell receptor beta chain stems from a study of T-cell memory formation after mild COVID-19. Whole-study findings and limits: Shrinking CD4+ clones resided mostly in CM and EM, and CD8+ ones in EMRA. Second-wave clones peaking on day 37 lacked confirmed SARS-CoV-2 specificity.

TCRdb reanalysed the 5' RACE reads using MiXCR and keeps one entry per CDR3 protein. The table has about 430,000 distinct CDR3 sequences, 20% to 25% seen once; the top ten hold 8.8%. The sample holds a few counts of this clonotype. Antigen: not known. Germline lookup yields CDR1 SGHTA and CDR2 FQGTGA. The V gene end was trimmed by 5 bases and the J gene end by 0 bases; junction bases not matched to a gene: 9. The CDR3 totals 16 residues. This chain uses TRBV7-3 with TRBJ1-1; 7 bases match TRBD1. Sample: PBMCs or a T cell subset sorted from them (not recorded which). This receptor was taken from an adult woman who had mild COVID-19 (a few samples of this study predate the infection). Cell type and time point are not known. The CDR3 nucleotides are TGTGCCAGCAGCCTCTTGCCCACAGGGGTGAACACTGAAGCTTTCTTT. The encoded protein is CASSLLPTGVNTEAFF.